This T cell receptor (beta chain) appears in the sequencing data of a study of CD4 T cells in relation to SARS-CoV-2 and coronaviruses. With respect to this clone: Its antigen is unknown. Other DNA sequences in this sample translate to the same CDR3.

Unexposed donor CD4+ T cells date from about 2011-2019, before the COVID-19 pandemic. After roughly ten days of culture, CD4+ T cells were isolated. V dropped 1 base and J dropped 5 bases, with 5 bases sitting between them. CDR3 length: 12 residues. Germline V gives CDR1 LGHNA, CDR2 YNFKEQ. Generated by immunoSEQ multiplex PCR, the TCRdb table keeps only in-frame clones and is missing some. The sample yields roughly 17,000 clones, 70% to 80% seen once. The genes are TRBV4-2 and TRBJ1-1; D gene ambiguous. Sample: CD4+ T cells from PBMCs, cultured in vitro. This TCR derives from a human donor in good health. The CDR3 coding sequence is TGTGCCAGCAGCCAAGGACGGACTGAAGCTTTCTTT. Translation gives CASSQGRTEAFF.